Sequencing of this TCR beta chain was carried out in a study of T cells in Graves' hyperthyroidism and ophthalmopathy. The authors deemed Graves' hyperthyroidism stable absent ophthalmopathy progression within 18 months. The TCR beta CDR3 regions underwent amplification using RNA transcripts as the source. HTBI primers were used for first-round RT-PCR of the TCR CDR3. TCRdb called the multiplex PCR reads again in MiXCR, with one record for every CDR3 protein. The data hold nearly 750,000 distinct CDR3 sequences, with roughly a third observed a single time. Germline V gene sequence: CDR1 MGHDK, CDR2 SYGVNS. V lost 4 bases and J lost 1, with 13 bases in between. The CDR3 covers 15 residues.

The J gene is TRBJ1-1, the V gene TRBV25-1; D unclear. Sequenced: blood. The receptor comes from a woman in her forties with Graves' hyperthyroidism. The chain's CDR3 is CASSGPVAENTEAFF. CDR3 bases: TGTGCCAGCAGTGGACCGGTGGCTGAGAACACTGAAGCTTTCTTT.